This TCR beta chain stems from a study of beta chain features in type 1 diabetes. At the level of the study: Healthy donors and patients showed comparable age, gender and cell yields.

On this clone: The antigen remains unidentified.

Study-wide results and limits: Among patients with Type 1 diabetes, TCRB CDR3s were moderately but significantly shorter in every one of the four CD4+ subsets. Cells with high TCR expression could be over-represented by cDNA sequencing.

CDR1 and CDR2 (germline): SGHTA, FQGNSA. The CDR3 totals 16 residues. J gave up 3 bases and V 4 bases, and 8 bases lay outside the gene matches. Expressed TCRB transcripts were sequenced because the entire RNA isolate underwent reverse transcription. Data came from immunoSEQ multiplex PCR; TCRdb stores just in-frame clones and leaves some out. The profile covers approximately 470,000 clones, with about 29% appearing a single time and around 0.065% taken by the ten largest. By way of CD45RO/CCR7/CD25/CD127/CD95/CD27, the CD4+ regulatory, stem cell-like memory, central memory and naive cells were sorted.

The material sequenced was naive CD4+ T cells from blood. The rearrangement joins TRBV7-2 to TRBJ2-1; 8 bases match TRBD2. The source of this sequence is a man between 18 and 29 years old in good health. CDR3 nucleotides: TGTGCCAGCAGCTCCCAAGCGGGGGTTATCTACAATGAGCAGTTCTTC. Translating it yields CASSSQAGVIYNEQFF.